One T cell receptor beta chain is described in this entry. What it binds is unknown. The CDR3 end falls 3 residues outside the read, so it is completed with the germline J gene. The sample originates from a study of T cells in women clearing cervical HPV infection. Study-wide background: Only a few women had HLA typing results available.

The study's findings and limits: Richness differences could reflect unmeasured T-cell content per sample.

Prevalent HPV16 infections were excluded; only incident single HPV16 infections included. Germline V gene data show CDR1 as SGHDT and CDR2 as YYEEEE. Trimming removed 2 bases from V and 2 bases from J; junction bases left unmatched: 5. The CDR3 is 15 amino acids. Average input was about 1,200 ng genomic DNA for immunoSEQ TCR beta CDR3 amplification. Libraries were prepared by immunoSEQ multiplex PCR; TCRdb keeps only in-frame clonotypes and omits some of them. The sample holds tens of thousands of clones. Sequenced: blood buffy coat. This TCR was sampled from a woman between 18 and 70 years old with a cervical HPV16 infection that either progressed to CIN3+ or cleared (not recorded which). This chain uses TRBV5-6 with TRBJ2-5; 8 bases are shared with TRBD2. The CDR3 DNA, read in part, is TGTGCCAGCAGCTTAGTTAGCGGGGCTCAAGAGACC. The encoded protein is CASSLVSGAQET. The CDR3 reads in full as CASSLVSGAQETQYF. Variable domain in full (rest from reference TRBV5-6 and TRBJ2-5): DAGVTQSPTHLIKTRGQQVTLRCSPKSGHDTVSWYQQALGQGPQFIFQYYEEEERQRGNFPDRFSGHQFPNYSSELNVNALLLGDSALYLCASSLVSGAQETQYFGPGTRLLVL.